The T cell receptor (beta chain) under discussion was sequenced for a study of CD8 T cells in ankylosing spondylitis. TCRdb independently ran MiXCR on the 5' RACE reads; one entry per CDR3 protein. The table shows more than 60,000 distinct CDR3 sequences, with over 5% occurring only once. CDR1 MNHEY and CDR2 SVGAGI come from the germline V gene. This CDR3 is built from 14 residues. Trimming cost V 4 bases and J 1 base, with 8 bases left between them. The sample comprised synovial fluid, either unsorted or a sorted T cell fraction (not recorded which). V gene TRBV6-5 combines with J gene TRBJ2-4, with unresolved D. The TCR was taken from a male donor with ankylosing spondylitis. The CDR3 sequence: CASSLRSAKNIQYF. CDR3 bases: TGTGCCAGCAGTTTACGTAGTGCCAAAAACATTCAGTACTTC.